In this sample, the clone carrying this T cell receptor beta chain turned up a few times. Its matching antigen is unknown. This entry comes from a study of naive and memory T cell subsets. The beta constant-region primer was an equimolar mix of two oligonucleotides covering TRBC1 and TRBC2. Nested alpha and beta constant-region primers with the SP2 primer drove four PCR rounds on ligated cDNA. TCRdb fed the UMI-ligation and nested PCR reads into MiXCR, producing one record per CDR3 protein. The profile shows over 100,000 distinct CDR3 sequences, around 13% of them singletons. General study results and limits: Naive repertoires, especially CD8, held a few larger clonotypes, possibly memory cells re-expressing CD45RA. Gini index rose across naive, CM, EM and EMRA in CD4 and CD8.

J lost 7 bases, V lost 0 bases, and 9 bases had no gene match. Per germline, CDR1 SGHDN and CDR2 FVKESK. The CDR3 is 17 residues long. The genes are TRBV14 and TRBJ2-1, with 10 bases lining up with TRBD2. Sample: naive CD8+ T cells from blood. This TCR was sampled from a human donor in good health. In nucleotides, the CDR3 is TGTGCCAGCAGCCAAGATTCCGGGACTAGCGCCTTGAATGAGCAGTTCTTC. Its protein product is CASSQDSGTSALNEQFF. Full variable domain (rest looked up from reference TRBV14 and TRBJ2-1): EAGVTQFPSHSVIEKGQTVTLRCDPISGHDNLYWYRRVMGKEIKFLLHFVKESKQDESGMPNNRFLAERTGGTYSTLKVQPAELEDSGVYFCASSQDSGTSALNEQFFGPGTRLTVL.